A single sample is the source of the 31 T cell receptor beta chains below, sequenced in a study of neurological immune-mediated disorders (dated by TCRdb to between 2019 and 2020). The library was obtained by 5' RACE. The sequencer was an Illumina HiSeq 2500. TCRdb handled the public reads itself, with Q25 trimming in fastp and clone calling in MiXCR, and kept productive beta chains. When rows share a CDR3 protein, they turn into one entry using the most common DNA and genes. This sample gives 80,000 to 85,000 distinct CDR3 sequences in total; 2% to 3% of them show up just once. More than 0.95% of the sample belongs to the ten largest clones. The specimen sequenced was PBMCs. Source of these receptors: a woman younger than 45 with multiple sclerosis.

The chain has TRBV6-1 and TRBJ2-5; D is uncertain. The germline CDR1 and CDR2 sequences are MNHNS and SASEGT. V was cut by 6 bases and J by 4 bases, with 9 bases left in between. The CDR3 sequence is 12 residues long. The CDR3 loop is CASRRVGETQYF. The CDR3 bases are TGTGCCAGCAGGCGCGTTGGAGAGACCCAGTACTTC.

This clonotype was counted ten times or more. The chain couples TRBV20-1 to TRBJ2-7; the D is unclear. This CDR3 comprises 12 residues. The germline CDR1 and CDR2 sequences are DFQATT and SNEGSKA (reference sequence). Trimming removed 6 bases at V and 0 bases at J, with 9 bases between. CDR3 sequence reads: CSAKRASYEQYF. For the CDR3, the DNA is TGCAGTGCCAAAAGGGCCTCCTACGAGCAGTACTTC.

In its sample, this clonotype was seen many times. The gene calls are TRBV12-3 or TRBV12-4 and TRBJ2-1, with TRBD2 matching over 7 bases. The V and J ends lost 4 bases and 9 bases, in that order; junction bases with no gene match: 9. This CDR3 has 14 residues. CDR3 bases: TGTGCCAGCAGTTATGCTAGCGGTTTGGGTGAGCAGTTCTTC. Its protein is CASSYASGLGEQFF.

Many counts were recorded for this clonotype. The V and J genes are TRBV20-1 and TRBJ2-2; 10 bases line up with TRBD2. The CDR3 sequence is 16 residues long. Per the germline V gene, CDR1 is DFQATT and CDR2 is SNEGSKA (reference sequence). The V gene end was trimmed by 0 bases and the J gene end by 7 bases; junction bases not matched to a gene: 8. The CDR3, as DNA: TGCAGTGCTAGAGACGAGCGGGAGGGCCTGATCGGGGAGCTGTTTTTT. Amino acids: CSARDEREGLIGELFF.

The chain links TRBV6-5 to TRBJ2-1; 12 bases line up with TRBD2. From germline, CDR1 is MNHEY and CDR2 SVGAGI. The CDR3 loop spans 16 amino acids. The trim removed 2 bases at V and 5 bases at J, leaving 4 bases unmatched. The CDR3 spells CASSYASGRANNEQFF. CDR3 nucleotide sequence: TGTGCCAGCAGTTACGCTAGCGGGAGGGCCAACAATGAGCAGTTCTTC.

Concerning this clonotype: A much larger clone lies a single base off, so this may be a read error. This chain uses TRBV7-8 with TRBJ2-7; D call uncertain. Per the germline V gene, CDR1 is SGHVS and CDR2 is FQNEAQ. The CDR3 is 13 amino acids. The V end lost 5 bases, the J end lost 6 bases, and 14 bases lay between the germline ends. As DNA, the CDR3 is TGTGCCAGCAGCGCCAAGGGTTCCCTCGAGCAGTACTTC. Translating gives CASSAKGSLEQYF.

There are many counts of this clonotype. The chain is built from TRBV5-8 and TRBJ2-1; 7 bases are shared with TRBD2. Germline-derived CDR1 and CDR2 are SGHTS and YDEGEE. The CDR3 runs to 15 residues. After removal of 2 bases from V and 8 bases from J, the junction contained 10 bases not matched to a gene. The CDR3 spells CASSFGSSGGDEQFF. In DNA form, the CDR3 reads TGTGCCAGCAGCTTCGGTTCTAGCGGAGGGGATGAGCAGTTCTTC.

In this sample, this clonotype turned up many times. This chain uses TRBV5-1 with TRBJ1-1; maybe TRBD1 (5 bases). This CDR3 spans 12 amino acids. Trimming stripped 6 bases from V and 9 bases from J, with 15 bases between. Germline V gene data show CDR1 as SGHRS and CDR2 as YFSETQ. This CDR3 reads CASTDDGGKAFF. The CDR3 DNA is TGCGCCAGCACCGATGACGGGGGGAAAGCTTTCTTT.

In this sample, this clonotype turned up many times. The chain has TRBV5-5 and TRBJ2-7; D tentatively reads TRBD1 or TRBD2 (5 bases each). There are 14 residues in the CDR3. Per the germline V gene, CDR1 is SGHKS and CDR2 is YYEKEE (reference sequence). The V gene lost 4 bases and the J gene lost 2 bases, with 13 bases spanning the gap. The CDR3 DNA sequence: TGTGCCAGCAGCCCCCCCCGGGGCGCCTACGAGCAGTACTTC. Its translation is CASSPPRGAYEQYF.

The gene calls are TRBV12-3 or TRBV12-4 and TRBJ1-2; 7 nucleotides align to TRBD1. V lost 9 bases and J lost 7; bases outside the gene matches: 5. The CDR3 has 11 amino acids. For the CDR3, the DNA is TGTGCCAGAAAACAGGGGCTTGGCTACACCTTC. Protein product: CARKQGLGYTF.

This clonotype was seen ten or more times. The chain has TRBV10-2 and TRBJ2-7; 9 positions match TRBD2. Trimming removed 10 bases from V and 5 bases from J; junction bases left unmatched: 12. From germline, CDR1 is WSHSY and CDR2 SAAADI. CDR3 size: 14 residues. The CDR3 here is CATQVAGASDEQYF. DNA for the CDR3: TGCGCCACCCAGGTAGCGGGAGCTAGCGACGAGCAGTACTTC.

This clonotype was seen repeatedly, ten times or more. CDR3: CASSPRSSGRVRDTQYF. The CDR3 DNA is TGTGCCAGCAGCCCCCGTTCTAGCGGGAGGGTTCGGGATACGCAGTATTTT. The gene calls are TRBV7-9 and TRBJ2-3; 12 bases line up with TRBD2. Germline V CDR1 and CDR2: SEHNR, FQNEAQ (reference sequence). This CDR3 region has 17 residues. V lost 5 bases to trimming and J lost 6 bases; unmatched junction nucleotides: 12.

This clonotype was found many times. This rearrangement joins TRBV20-1 to TRBJ2-3; 8 nucleotides match TRBD2. V trimming: 5 bases; J trimming: 0 bases; junction bases outside the gene matches: 4. Germline assignment: CDR1 DFQATT and CDR2 SNEGSKA (reference sequence). This CDR3 spans 14 amino acids. In nucleotides, the CDR3 is TGCAGTGCTCCTCTAGCGGGTAGCACAGATACGCAGTATTTT. Its protein is CSAPLAGSTDTQYF.

This clonotype was recorded many times. The chain combines TRBV27 with TRBJ2-3, with D unresolved. V lost 5 bases and J lost 5, with 8 bases in between. CDR1 and CDR2 (germline): MNHEY, SMNVEV (reference sequence). The CDR3 spans 12 residues. CDR3 sequence: CASSRSRDTQYF. The CDR3 coding sequence is TGTGCCAGCAGTCGTTCTAGAGATACGCAGTATTTT.

This clonotype was counted ten times or more. The chain combines TRBV7-9 with TRBJ2-3, with 9 bases matching TRBD2. This CDR3 contains 15 residues. The germline V gene encodes CDR1 SEHNR and CDR2 FQNEAQ (reference sequence). Germline trimming cut 3 bases from V and 0 bases from J; bases unmatched to any gene: 1. CDR3: CASSFGLASTDTQYF. For the CDR3, the DNA is TGTGCCAGCAGCTTTGGACTAGCGAGCACAGATACGCAGTATTTT.

This clonotype was seen at least ten times. DNA for the CDR3: TGCGCCAGCAGCTTGGCGACCGACTGGGATGGCTACACCTTC. Amino acid sequence: CASSLATDWDGYTF. V and J are TRBV5-1 and TRBJ1-2; D ambiguous. The germline V gene encodes CDR1 SGHRS and CDR2 YFSETQ. This CDR3 comprises 14 residues. Trimming removed 0 bases at V and 6 bases at J, with 12 bases between. Full variable domain (missing parts from reference TRBV5-1 and TRBJ1-2): KAGVTQTPRYLIKTRGQQVTLSCSPISGHRSVSWYQQTPGQGLQFLFEYFSETQRNKGNFPGRFSGRQFSNSRSEMNVSTLELGDSALYLCASSLATDWDGYTFGSGTRLTVV.

This clonotype was seen a few times. A clone one base away is much larger, so this may be a read error. The DNA for the CDR3 is TGTGCCAGCAGCGACGCCGCCTACGAGCTGTACTTC. This gives the protein CASSDAAYELYF. This chain connects TRBV7-9 to TRBJ2-7; D remains unclear. The CDR3 extends over 12 amino acids. The germline V gene encodes CDR1 SEHNR and CDR2 FQNEAQ (reference sequence).

Ten or more counts support this clonotype. The rearrangement uses TRBV20-1 and TRBJ2-1, with TRBD2 as a possible D gene (5 bases). The CDR3 runs to 16 residues. The germline V gene encodes CDR1 DFQATT and CDR2 SNEGSKA (reference sequence). Trimming shortened V by 3 bases and J by 6 bases, and 21 bases separated the two germline ends. For the CDR3, the DNA is TGCAGTGCTAGGGGGAGTTGGGCCCTTGTAAGCAATGAGCAGTTCTTC. Translation: CSARGSWALVSNEQFF.

This clonotype was observed at least ten times. At one end the junction does not follow the germline gene, possibly because of a read error. This sequence joins TRBV12-3 or TRBV12-4 and TRBJ2-7; D may match TRBD1 or TRBD2 (6 bases each). The CDR3 loop spans 12 amino acids. The CDR3 reads CASSLAGGPPHF. The CDR3 bases are TGTGCCAGCAGTTTAGCGGGGGGCCCCCCCCACTTC.

The table lists this clonotype with many counts. The chain is built from TRBV7-2 and TRBJ2-1; D uncertain. The V and J ends lost 5 bases and 4 bases respectively, with 9 bases between them. Germline assignment: CDR1 SGHTA and CDR2 FQGNSA. The CDR3 is made up of 13 amino acids. The CDR3 sequence: CASSRDWYNEQFF. In nucleotides, the CDR3 is TGTGCCAGCAGCCGTGACTGGTACAATGAGCAGTTCTTC.

This clonotype was picked up many times. The gene calls are TRBV7-2 and TRBJ1-5; D is uncertain. The CDR3 sequence is 17 residues long. The V gene's germline CDR1 is SGHTA and CDR2 FQGNSA. V was pared by 1 base and J by 4 bases, with 17 bases between. CDR3 in DNA: TGTGCCAGCAGCTTAGAGGCAGGAGGTCGGTCGAATCAGCCCCAGCATTTT. It translates to CASSLEAGGRSNQPQHF.

At least ten counts were recorded for this clonotype. This chain uses TRBV7-9 with TRBJ2-7; possibly TRBD1 or TRBD2 for D (6 bases each). V shed 5 bases and J shed 7 bases, with 15 bases lying between them. The germline V gene has CDR1 SEHNR and CDR2 FQNEAQ (reference sequence). The CDR3 spans 13 residues. The CDR3 DNA reads TGTGCCAGCAGCGAGAGTGCGGGGACAGAGCAGTACTTC. It codes for CASSESAGTEQYF.

This clonotype appeared many times. The chain recombines TRBV24-1 with TRBJ2-1, with 9 bases aligning to TRBD1. This CDR3 has 14 amino acids. The V gene end was trimmed by 9 bases and the J gene end by 5 bases; junction bases not matched to a gene: 7. The germline V gene has CDR1 KGHDR and CDR2 SFDVKD. The CDR3 sequence: CATGGQGSHNEQFF. The CDR3 DNA follows: TGTGCCACCGGGGGACAGGGTTCGCACAATGAGCAGTTCTTC.

This clonotype was seen ten or more times. V is TRBV7-2 and J is TRBJ2-6; TRBD2 matches at 7 bases. J was trimmed by 2 bases and V by 2 bases; bases with no gene match: 9. The CDR3 is 18 residues long. Looked up from germline, CDR1 is SGHTA and CDR2 is FQGNSA. CDR3 in DNA: TGTGCCAGCAGCTTAAGTTTACTAGCGAGACCTGGGGCCAACGTCCTGACTTTC. Protein product: CASSLSLLARPGANVLTF.

This clonotype has a count of ten or more. The V gene is TRBV6-2 or TRBV6-3, the J gene TRBJ1-2; D not certain. Germline CDR1 reads MNHEY; CDR2 reads SVGEGT. Trimming stripped 5 bases from V and 3 bases from J, with 16 bases between. The CDR3 has 15 residues. The CDR3, as DNA: TGTGCCAGCAGTACTCGACTAGGGCATGACTATGGCTACACCTTC. Its translation: CASSTRLGHDYGYTF.

This clonotype was recorded at least ten times. This chain links TRBV6-2 or TRBV6-3 with TRBJ1-5; D uncertain. Germline CDR1 and CDR2: MNHEY and SVGEGT. V was shortened by 6 bases and J by 0 bases, with 18 bases between the two germline ends. The CDR3 runs to 17 residues. CDR3 nucleotides: TGTGCCAGCAGAAACGACGGCCCACAACTTAGCAATCAGCCCCAGCATTTT. It yields the protein CASRNDGPQLSNQPQHF.

This clonotype has a count of ten or more. This chain connects TRBV24-1 to TRBJ2-5, with D possibly being TRBD2 (5 bases). The V end lost 8 bases, the J end lost 5 bases, and 8 bases lay between the germline ends. This CDR3 has 11 amino acids. Germline-derived CDR1 and CDR2 are KGHDR and SFDVKD. The CDR3 DNA follows: TGTGCCACCATGAGGGAGGAGACCCAGTACTTC. Encoded protein: CATMREETQYF.

This clonotype was observed many times. Germline and junction disagree at one end, which may indicate a read error. The rearrangement links TRBV27 to TRBJ2-7; possible D gene TRBD2, 7 bases. Germline assignment: CDR1 MNHEY and CDR2 SMNVEV (reference sequence). The CDR3 has 15 amino acids. The CDR3 DNA follows: TGTGCCAGCAGTTTATGGAGGGGGGGCACCGTGCCCCTTGCATTC. As protein: CASSLWRGGTVPLAF.

This clonotype has ten or more counts. The chain combines TRBV6-5 with TRBJ2-7; no clear D. This CDR3 comprises 15 residues. CDR1 and CDR2 (germline): MNHEY, SVGAGI. V lost 2 bases and J 0 bases, leaving 11 bases between the germline ends. This CDR3 is CASSYDFKNSYEQYF. In DNA form, the CDR3 reads TGTGCCAGCAGTTACGACTTCAAGAACTCCTACGAGCAGTACTTC.

This clonotype showed up many times. The gene calls are TRBV10-3 and TRBJ1-1; tentatively, D is TRBD1 (5 bases). V lost 1 base to trimming and J lost 6 bases, with 12 bases between them. Germline values: CDR1 ENHRY, CDR2 SYGVKD. There are 14 residues in the CDR3. The CDR3 nucleotides are TGTGCCATCAGTGAGTTCGGGGGAACGGCTGAAGCTTTCTTT. Its translation: CAISEFGGTAEAFF.

On this clonotype: A clone one base away is much larger, so this may be a read error. The chain combines TRBV5-1 with TRBJ2-2, with D maybe TRBD1 (6 bases). V shed 5 bases and J shed 0 bases, with 11 bases lying between them. The CDR3 has 15 amino acids. The germline V gene encodes CDR1 SGHRS and CDR2 YFSETQ. The CDR3 loop reads CASRRGTTNTGELFF. In nucleotides, the CDR3 is TGCGCCAGCAGGAGGGGGACGACGAACACCGGGGAGCTGTTTTTT.